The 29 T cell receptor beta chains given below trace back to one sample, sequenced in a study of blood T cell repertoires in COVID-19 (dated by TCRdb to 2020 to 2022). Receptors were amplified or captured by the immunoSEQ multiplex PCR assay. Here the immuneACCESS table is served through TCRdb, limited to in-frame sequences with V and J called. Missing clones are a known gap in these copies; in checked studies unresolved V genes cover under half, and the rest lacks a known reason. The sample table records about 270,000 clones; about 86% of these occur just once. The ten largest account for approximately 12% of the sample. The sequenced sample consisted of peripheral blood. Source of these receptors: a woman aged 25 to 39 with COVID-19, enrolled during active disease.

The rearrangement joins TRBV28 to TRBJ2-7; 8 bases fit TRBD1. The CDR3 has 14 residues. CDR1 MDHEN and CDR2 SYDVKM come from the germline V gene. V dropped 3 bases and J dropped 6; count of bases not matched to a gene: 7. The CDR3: CASSFAGGSGEQYF. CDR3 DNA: TGTGCCAGCAGTTTTGCAGGGGGCTCCGGCGAGCAGTACTTC.

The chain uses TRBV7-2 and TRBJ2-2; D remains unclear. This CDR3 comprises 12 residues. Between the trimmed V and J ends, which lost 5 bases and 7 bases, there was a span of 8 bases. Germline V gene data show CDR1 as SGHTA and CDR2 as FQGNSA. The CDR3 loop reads CASSPSVGELFF. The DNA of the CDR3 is TGTGCCAGCAGCCCGAGCGTCGGGGAGCTGTTTTTT. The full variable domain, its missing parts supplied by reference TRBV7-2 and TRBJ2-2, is GAGVSQSPSNKVTEKGKDVELRCDPISGHTALYWYRQSLGQGLEFLIYFQGNSAPDKSGLPSDRFSAERTGGSVSTLTIQRTQQEDSAVYLCASSPSVGELFFGEGSRLTVL.

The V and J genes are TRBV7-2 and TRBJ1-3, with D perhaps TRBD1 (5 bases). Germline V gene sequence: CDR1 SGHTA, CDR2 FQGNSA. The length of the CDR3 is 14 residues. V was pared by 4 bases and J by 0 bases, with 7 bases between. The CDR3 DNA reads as TGTGCCAGCAGCTGGCAGGGCTCTGGAAACACCATATATTTT. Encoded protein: CASSWQGSGNTIYF.

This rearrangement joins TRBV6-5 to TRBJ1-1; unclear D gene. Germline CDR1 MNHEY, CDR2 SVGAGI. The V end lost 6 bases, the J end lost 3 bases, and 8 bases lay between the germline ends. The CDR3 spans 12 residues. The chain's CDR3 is CASSPGDTEAFF. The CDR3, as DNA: TGTGCCAGCAGCCCCGGGGACACTGAAGCTTTCTTT.

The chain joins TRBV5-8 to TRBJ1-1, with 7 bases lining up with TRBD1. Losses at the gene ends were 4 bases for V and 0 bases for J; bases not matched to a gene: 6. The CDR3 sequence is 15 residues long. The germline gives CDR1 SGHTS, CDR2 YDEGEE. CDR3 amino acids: CASSPAGTVNTEAFF. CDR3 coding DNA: TGTGCCAGCAGCCCGGCGGGGACAGTGAACACTGAAGCTTTCTTT.

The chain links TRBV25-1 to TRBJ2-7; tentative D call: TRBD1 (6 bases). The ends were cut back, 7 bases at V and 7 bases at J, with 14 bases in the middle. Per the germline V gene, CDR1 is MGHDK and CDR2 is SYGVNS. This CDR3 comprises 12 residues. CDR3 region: CASKDPGDEQYF. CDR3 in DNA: TGTGCCAGCAAGGACCCAGGGGATGAGCAGTACTTC.

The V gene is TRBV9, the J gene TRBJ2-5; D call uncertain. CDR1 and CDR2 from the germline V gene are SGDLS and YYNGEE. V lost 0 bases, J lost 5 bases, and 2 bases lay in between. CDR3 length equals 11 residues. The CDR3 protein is CASSVAETQYF. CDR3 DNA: TGTGCCAGCAGCGTAGCGGAGACCCAGTACTTC.

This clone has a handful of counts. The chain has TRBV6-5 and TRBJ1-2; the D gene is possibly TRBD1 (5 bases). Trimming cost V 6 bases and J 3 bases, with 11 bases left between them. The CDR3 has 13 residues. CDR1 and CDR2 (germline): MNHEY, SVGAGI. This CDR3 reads CASRTEAYYGYTF. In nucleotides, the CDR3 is TGTGCCAGCAGGACAGAAGCCTACTATGGCTACACCTTC.

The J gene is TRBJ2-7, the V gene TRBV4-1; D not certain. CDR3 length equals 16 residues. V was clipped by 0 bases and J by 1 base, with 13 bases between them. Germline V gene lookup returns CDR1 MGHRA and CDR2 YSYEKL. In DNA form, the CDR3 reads TGCGCCAGCAGCCAAGAATCGCGGCCCAATTCCTACGAGCAGTACTTC. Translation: CASSQESRPNSYEQYF.

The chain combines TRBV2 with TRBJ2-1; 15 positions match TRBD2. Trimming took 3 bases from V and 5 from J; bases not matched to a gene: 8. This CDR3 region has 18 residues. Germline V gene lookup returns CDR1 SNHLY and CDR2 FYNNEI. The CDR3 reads CASSDNPGLAGGHNEQFF. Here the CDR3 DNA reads TGTGCCAGCAGTGACAATCCGGGACTAGCGGGGGGACACAATGAGCAGTTCTTC. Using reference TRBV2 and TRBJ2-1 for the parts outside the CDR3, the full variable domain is EPEVTQTPSHQVTQMGQEVILRCVPISNHLYFYWYRQILGQKVEFLVSFYNNEISEKSEIFDDQFSVERPDGSNFTLKIRSTKLEDSAMYFCASSDNPGLAGGHNEQFFGPGTRLTVL.

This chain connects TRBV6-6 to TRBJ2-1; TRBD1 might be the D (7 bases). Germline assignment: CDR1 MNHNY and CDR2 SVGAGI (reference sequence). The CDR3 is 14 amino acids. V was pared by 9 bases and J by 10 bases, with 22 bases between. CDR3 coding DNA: TGTGCCAGTTTGGAGGGGGCATGGCAGGGCGAGCAGTTCTTC. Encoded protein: CASLEGAWQGEQFF.

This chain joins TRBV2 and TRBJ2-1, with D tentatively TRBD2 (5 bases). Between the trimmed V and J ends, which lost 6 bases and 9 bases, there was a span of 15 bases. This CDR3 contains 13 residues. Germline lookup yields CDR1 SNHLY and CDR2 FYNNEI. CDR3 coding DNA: TGTGCCAGCAGCTATAAACCCCGGGGTGAGCAGTTCTTC. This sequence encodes CASSYKPRGEQFF. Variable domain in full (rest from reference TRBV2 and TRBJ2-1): EPEVTQTPSHQVTQMGQEVILRCVPISNHLYFYWYRQILGQKVEFLVSFYNNEISEKSEIFDDQFSVERPDGSNFTLKIRSTKLEDSAMYFCASSYKPRGEQFFGPGTRLTVL.

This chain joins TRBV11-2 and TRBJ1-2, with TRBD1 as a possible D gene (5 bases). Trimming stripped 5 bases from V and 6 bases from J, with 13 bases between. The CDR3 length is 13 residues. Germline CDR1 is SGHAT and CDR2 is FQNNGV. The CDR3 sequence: CASSRGGLNGYTF. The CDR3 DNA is TGTGCCAGCAGCCGGGGGGGACTTAATGGCTACACCTTC.

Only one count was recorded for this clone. Here the CDR3 DNA reads TGTGCCAGCAGTTTCGGGTCCCCATACGAGCAGTACTTC. It yields the protein CASSFGSPYEQYF. The V gene is TRBV12-3 or TRBV12-4, the J gene TRBJ2-7; D uncertain. The CDR3 totals 13 residues. The germline V and J ends were trimmed by 3 bases and 4 bases, with 10 bases remaining between them.

CDR3 in amino acids: CASIQDARGQGTSSNQPQHF. The CDR3 region has the DNA TGTGCCAGTATTCAAGATGCTAGGGGACAGGGCACGAGTTCCAATCAGCCCCAGCATTTT. The chain combines TRBV19 with TRBJ1-5; 9 positions match TRBD1. CDR1 LNHDA and CDR2 SQIVND come from the germline V gene (reference sequence). Losses at the gene ends were 7 bases for V and 3 bases for J; bases not matched to a gene: 22. CDR3 size: 20 residues.

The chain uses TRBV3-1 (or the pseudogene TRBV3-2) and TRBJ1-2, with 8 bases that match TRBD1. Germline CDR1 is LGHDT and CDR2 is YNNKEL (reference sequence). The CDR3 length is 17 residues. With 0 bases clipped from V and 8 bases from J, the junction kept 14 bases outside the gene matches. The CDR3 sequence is CASSQERGGQGLVGYTF. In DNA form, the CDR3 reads TGTGCCAGCAGCCAAGAGAGGGGTGGACAGGGCCTAGTGGGCTACACCTTC.

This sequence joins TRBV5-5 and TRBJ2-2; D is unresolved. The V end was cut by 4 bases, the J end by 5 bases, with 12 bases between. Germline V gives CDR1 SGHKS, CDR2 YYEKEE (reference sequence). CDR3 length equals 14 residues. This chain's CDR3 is CASSLISRTGELFF. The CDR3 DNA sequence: TGTGCCAGCAGCCTGATATCTAGAACCGGGGAGCTGTTTTTT.

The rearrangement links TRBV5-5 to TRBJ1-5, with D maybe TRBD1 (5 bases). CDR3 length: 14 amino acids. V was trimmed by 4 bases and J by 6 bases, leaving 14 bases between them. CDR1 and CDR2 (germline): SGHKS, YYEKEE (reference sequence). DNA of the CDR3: TGTGCCAGCAGCAGAGGCGGGGCCGCTCAGCCCCAGCATTTT. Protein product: CASSRGGAAQPQHF.

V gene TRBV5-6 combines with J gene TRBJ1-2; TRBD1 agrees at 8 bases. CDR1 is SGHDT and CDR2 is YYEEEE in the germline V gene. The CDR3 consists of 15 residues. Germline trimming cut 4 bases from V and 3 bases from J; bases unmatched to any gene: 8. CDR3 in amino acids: CASSPRTGLDYGYTF. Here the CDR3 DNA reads TGTGCCAGCAGCCCCCGGACAGGGCTGGACTATGGCTACACCTTC.

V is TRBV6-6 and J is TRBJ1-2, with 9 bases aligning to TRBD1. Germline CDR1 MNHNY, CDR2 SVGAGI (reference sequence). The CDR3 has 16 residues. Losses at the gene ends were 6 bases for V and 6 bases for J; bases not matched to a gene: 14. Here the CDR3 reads CASSTGTGRLSDGYTF. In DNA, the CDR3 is TGTGCCAGCAGCACCGGGACAGGGAGGCTTAGCGATGGCTACACCTTC.

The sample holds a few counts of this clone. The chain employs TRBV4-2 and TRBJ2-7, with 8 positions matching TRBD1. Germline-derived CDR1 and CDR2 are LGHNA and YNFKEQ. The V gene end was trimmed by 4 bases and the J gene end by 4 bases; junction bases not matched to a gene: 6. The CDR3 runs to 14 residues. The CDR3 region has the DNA TGTGCCAGCAGCCCAACGACAGGGGCTTACGAGCAGTACTTC. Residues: CASSPTTGAYEQYF.

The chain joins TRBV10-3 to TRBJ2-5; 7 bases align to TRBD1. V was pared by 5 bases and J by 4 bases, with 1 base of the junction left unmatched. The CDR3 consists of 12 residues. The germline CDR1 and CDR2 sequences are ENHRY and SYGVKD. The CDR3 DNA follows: TGTGCCATCAGTCCAGGGGGAGAGACCCAGTACTTC. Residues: CAISPGGETQYF.

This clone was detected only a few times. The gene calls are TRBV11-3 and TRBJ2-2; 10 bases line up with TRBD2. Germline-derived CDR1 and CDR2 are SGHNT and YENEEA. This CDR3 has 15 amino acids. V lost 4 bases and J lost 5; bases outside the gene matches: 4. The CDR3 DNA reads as TGTGCCAGCAGCTCACCGGGACTAGCGACCGGGGAGCTGTTTTTT. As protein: CASSSPGLATGELFF. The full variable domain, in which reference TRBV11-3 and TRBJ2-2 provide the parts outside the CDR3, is EAGVVQSPRYKIIEKKQPVAFWCNPISGHNTLYWYLQNLGQGPELLIRYENEEAVDDSQLPKDRFSAERLKGVDSTLKIQPAELGDSAVYLCASSSPGLATGELFFGEGSRLTVL.

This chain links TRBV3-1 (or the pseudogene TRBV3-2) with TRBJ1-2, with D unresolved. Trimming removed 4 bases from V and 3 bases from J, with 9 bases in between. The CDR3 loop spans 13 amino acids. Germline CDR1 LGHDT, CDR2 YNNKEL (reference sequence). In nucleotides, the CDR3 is TGTGCCAGCAGCCCTGGCTCGTACTATGGCTACACCTTC. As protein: CASSPGSYYGYTF.

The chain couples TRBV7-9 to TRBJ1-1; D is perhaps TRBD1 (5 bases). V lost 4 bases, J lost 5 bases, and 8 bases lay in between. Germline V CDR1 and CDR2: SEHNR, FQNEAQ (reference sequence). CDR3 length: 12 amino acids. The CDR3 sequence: CASSSSGTEAFF. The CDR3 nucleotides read TGTGCCAGCAGCTCCTCAGGGACTGAAGCTTTCTTT.

As DNA, the CDR3 is TGTGCCAGCAGCGCTAGCTCCTACGAGCAGTACTTC. It codes for CASSASSYEQYF. The rearrangement uses TRBV5-4 and TRBJ2-7; D not resolved. Germline CDR1 and CDR2: SGHNT and YYREEE (reference sequence). Between the trimmed V and J ends, which lost 4 bases and 0 bases, there was a span of 5 bases. The CDR3 has 12 amino acids.

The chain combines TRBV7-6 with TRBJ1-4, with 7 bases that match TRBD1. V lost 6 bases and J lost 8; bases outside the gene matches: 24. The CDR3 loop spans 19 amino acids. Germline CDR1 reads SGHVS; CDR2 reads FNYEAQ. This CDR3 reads CASSVDVGTEALNEEKLFF. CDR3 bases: TGTGCCAGCAGTGTAGACGTAGGGACAGAGGCCCTGAATGAAGAAAAACTGTTTTTT. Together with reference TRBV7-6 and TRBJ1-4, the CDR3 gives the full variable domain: GAGVSQSPRYKVTKRGQDVALRCDPISGHVSLYWYRQALGQGPEFLTYFNYEAQQDKSGLPNDRFSAERPEGSISTLTIQRTEQRDSAMYRCASSVDVGTEALNEEKLFFGSGTQLSVL.

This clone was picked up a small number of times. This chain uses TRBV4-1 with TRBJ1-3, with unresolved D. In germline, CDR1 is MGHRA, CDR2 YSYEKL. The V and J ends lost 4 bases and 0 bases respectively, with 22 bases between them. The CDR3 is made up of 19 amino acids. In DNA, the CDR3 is TGCGCCAGCAGCCTAATTATCGGTGAGACGGGATTCTCTGGAAACACCATATATTTT. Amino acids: CASSLIIGETGFSGNTIYF.

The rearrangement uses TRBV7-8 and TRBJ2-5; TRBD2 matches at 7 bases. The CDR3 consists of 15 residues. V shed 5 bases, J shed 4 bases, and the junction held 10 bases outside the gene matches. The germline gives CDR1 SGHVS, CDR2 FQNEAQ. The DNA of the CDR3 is TGTGCCAGCAGCCGATTTGGGAGGGAGGGAGAGACCCAGTACTTC. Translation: CASSRFGREGETQYF.